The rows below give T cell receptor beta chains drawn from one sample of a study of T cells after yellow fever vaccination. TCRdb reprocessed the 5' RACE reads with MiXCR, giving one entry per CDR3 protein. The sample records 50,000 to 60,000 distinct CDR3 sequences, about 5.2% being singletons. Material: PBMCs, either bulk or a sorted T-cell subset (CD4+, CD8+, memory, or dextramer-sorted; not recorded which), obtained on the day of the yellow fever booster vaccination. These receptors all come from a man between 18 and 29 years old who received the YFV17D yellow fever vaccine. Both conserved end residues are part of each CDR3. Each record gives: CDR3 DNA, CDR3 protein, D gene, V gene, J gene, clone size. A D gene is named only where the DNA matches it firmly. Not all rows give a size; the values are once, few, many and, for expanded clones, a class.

TGTGCCAGTAGTTGGGCGGGGGCCAATTCACCCCTCCACTTT	CASSWAGANSPLHF	.	TRBV19	TRBJ1-6	few
TGTGCCAGCAGTTTATTGGGGAGAGAAGCTTTCTTT	CASSLLGREAFF	.	TRBV12-3/TRBV12-4	TRBJ1-1	many
TGCAGCGCCGGCCTCAGGGAGTTGGGCTACAATGAGCAGTTCTTC	CSAGLRELGYNEQFF	.	TRBV29-1	TRBJ2-1	many
TGTGCCAGCAGACCCTGGGCAGGTCGAAACACCGGGGAGCTGTTTTTT	CASRPWAGRNTGELFF	.	TRBV12-3/TRBV12-4	TRBJ2-2	few
TGTGCCAGCAGCTTTCCGGCGGGGGGGCAGTACCAAGAGACCCAGTACTTC	CASSFPAGGQYQETQYF	TRBD2	TRBV12-3/TRBV12-4	TRBJ2-5	many
TGTGCCAGCAGTTTCCAGCTAGCGGGGGGCGGTGAGCAGTTCTTC	CASSFQLAGGGEQFF	TRBD2	TRBV27	TRBJ2-1	few
TGCGCCAGCAGCCAGCCAAAGCTTGGGACTAGCGGGGCCTACACAGATACGCAGTATTTT	CASSQPKLGTSGAYTDTQYF	TRBD2	TRBV4-3	TRBJ2-3	many
TGTGCCAGCAGCCAGGCCGCAGGGGCTAATTCACCCCTCCACTTT	CASSQAAGANSPLHF	.	TRBV4-2	TRBJ1-6	.
TGTGCCAGCAGCTTCTGGGGTCACACTGAAGCTTTCTTT	CASSFWGHTEAFF	.	TRBV11-3	TRBJ1-1	many
TGTGCCAGCAGCCCCGTGGCAGGGGTCACCGGGGAGCTGTTTTTT	CASSPVAGVTGELFF	.	TRBV7-9	TRBJ2-2	.
TGTGCCAGCAGCCGGAAAAGGGGGACAGATACTACCGGGGAGCTGTTTTTT	CASSRKRGTDTTGELFF	TRBD1	TRBV5-6	TRBJ2-2	.
TGTGCCAGCAGCCTAGCCACCGGGGGACAGGGGGATGCTGGGGCCAACGTCCTGACTTTC	CASSLATGGQGDAGANVLTF	TRBD1	TRBV7-9	TRBJ2-6	few
TGTGCCAGCAGCTTAAAAGAAAACATTCAGTACTTC	CASSLKENIQYF	.	TRBV7-3	TRBJ2-4	many
TGTGCCAGCAGCCCCCCCCCCGACCCCAGGGGCAATCAGCCCCAGCATTTT	CASSPPPDPRGNQPQHF	.	TRBV4-2	TRBJ1-5	few
TGTGCCAGCAGTGAGGAAGGTTTTGATAACACTGAAGCTTTCTTT	CASSEEGFDNTEAFF	.	TRBV6-1	TRBJ1-1	many
TGTGCCAGCAGCCTTGGGGCCTGGGGCTCTAACACCGGGGAGCTGTTTTTT	CASSLGAWGSNTGELFF	.	TRBV7-6	TRBJ2-2	many
TGTGCCAGCAGCCAGATCACAGATACGCAGTATTTT	CASSQITDTQYF	.	TRBV11-2	TRBJ2-3	few
TGCGCCAGCAGCACTCGGACAGGGCTCAATCAGCCCCAGCATTTT	CASSTRTGLNQPQHF	TRBD1	TRBV4-1	TRBJ1-5	.
TGTGCCAGCTTAATCTCCCCGGAAGAGACCCAGTACTTC	CASLISPEETQYF	.	TRBV3-1	TRBJ2-5	.
TGCGCCAGCAGCCAAGATCCGGGGGCCTACAATGAGCAGTTCTTC	CASSQDPGAYNEQFF	.	TRBV4-3	TRBJ2-1	few
TGCAGTGCCCGATCGGCCCCGACTGAAGCTTTCTTT	CSARSAPTEAFF	.	TRBV20-1	TRBJ1-1	many
TGTGCCAGCAGCAGTGCCCACACCGGGGAGCTGTTTTTT	CASSSAHTGELFF	.	TRBV6-4	TRBJ2-2	.
TGTGCCAGCGGGTTCCCCGGGACAGGGCACGAGCAGTACTTC	CASGFPGTGHEQYF	TRBD1	TRBV27	TRBJ2-7	few
TGTGCCAGCAGTTCCTTGCGGGGCCCTAAGGGTGGGGCCAACGTCCTGACTTTC	CASSSLRGPKGGANVLTF	.	TRBV6-2/TRBV6-3	TRBJ2-6	many
TGTGCCAGCAGCTTTGGGGGAAACACCATATATTTT	CASSFGGNTIYF	.	TRBV12-3/TRBV12-4	TRBJ1-3	few
TGCAGTGCTAGGGCCCACAACGTAGGACGGACCTTCTACGAGCAGTACTTC	CSARAHNVGRTFYEQYF	.	TRBV20-1	TRBJ2-7	many
TGCAGCGGGGGCGACAGGGGACTAGCCGGGGAGCTGTTTTTT	CSGGDRGLAGELFF	.	TRBV29-1	TRBJ2-2	.